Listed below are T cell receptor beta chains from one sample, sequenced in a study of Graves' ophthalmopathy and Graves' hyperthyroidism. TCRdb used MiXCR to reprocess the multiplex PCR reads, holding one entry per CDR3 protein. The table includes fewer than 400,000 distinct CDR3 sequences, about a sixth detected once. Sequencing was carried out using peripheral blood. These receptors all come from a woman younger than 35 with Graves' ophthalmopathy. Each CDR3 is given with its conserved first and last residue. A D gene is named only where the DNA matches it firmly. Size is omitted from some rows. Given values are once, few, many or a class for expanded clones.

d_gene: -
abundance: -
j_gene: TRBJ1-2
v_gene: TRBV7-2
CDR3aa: CASRGAYGYTF
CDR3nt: TGTGCCAGCAGGGGTGCCTATGGCTACACCTTC

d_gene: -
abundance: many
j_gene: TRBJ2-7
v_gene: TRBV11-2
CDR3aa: CASSSSGTSLIYEQYF
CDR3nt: TGTGCCAGCAGCTCCTCAGGGACCTCCTTGATCTACGAGCAGTACTTC

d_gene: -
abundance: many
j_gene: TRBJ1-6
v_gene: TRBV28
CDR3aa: CASSLDGINSPLHF
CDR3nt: TGTGCCAGCAGCCTTGACGGAATCAATTCACCCCTCCACTTT

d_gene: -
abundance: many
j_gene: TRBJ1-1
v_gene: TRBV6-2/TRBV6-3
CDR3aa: CASSYSIVWVTEAFF
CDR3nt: TGTGCCAGCAGTTACTCGATTGTGTGGGTCACTGAAGCTTTCTTT

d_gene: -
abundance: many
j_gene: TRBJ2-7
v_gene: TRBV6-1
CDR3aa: CASSPPPGRLYF
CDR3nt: TGTGCCAGCAGTCCACCACCAGGGAGACTGTACTTC

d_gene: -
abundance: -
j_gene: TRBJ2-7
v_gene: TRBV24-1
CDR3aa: CATSGAPAYEQYF
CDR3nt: TGTGCCACCAGTGGGGCACCGGCATACGAGCAGTACTTC

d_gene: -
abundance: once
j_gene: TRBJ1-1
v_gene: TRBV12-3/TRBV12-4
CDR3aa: CASSFTTPGFEAFF
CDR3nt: TGTGCCAGCAGTTTCACAACCCCAGGCTTCGAAGCTTTCTTT

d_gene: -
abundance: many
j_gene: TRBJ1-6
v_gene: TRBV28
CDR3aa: CASSPSGLPPTPLHF
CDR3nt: TGTGCCAGCAGTCCCTCTGGCCTACCCCCAACACCCCTCCACTTT

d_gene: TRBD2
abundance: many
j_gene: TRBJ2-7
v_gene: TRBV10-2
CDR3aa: CASSEAQRERFEQYF
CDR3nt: TGCGCCAGCAGTGAGGCACAGCGGGAGAGATTCGAGCAGTACTTC

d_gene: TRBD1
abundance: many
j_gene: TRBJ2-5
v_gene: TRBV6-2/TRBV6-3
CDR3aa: CASSTMTGRETQYF
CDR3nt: TGTGCCAGCAGTACGATGACAGGGCGGGAGACCCAGTACTTC

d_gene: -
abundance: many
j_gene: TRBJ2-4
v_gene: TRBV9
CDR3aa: CASSVGGGTKNIQYF
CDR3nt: TGTGCCAGCAGCGTAGGGGGAGGAACCAAAAACATTCAGTACTTC

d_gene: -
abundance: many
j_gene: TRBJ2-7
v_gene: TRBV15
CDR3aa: CATRSRDSYEQYF
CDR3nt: TGTGCCACCAGAAGCAGGGATTCCTACGAGCAGTACTTC

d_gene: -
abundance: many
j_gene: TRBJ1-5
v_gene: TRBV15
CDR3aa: CATSPRRSLSNQPQHF
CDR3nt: TGTGCCACCAGCCCCCGAAGGTCTTTGAGCAATCAGCCCCAGCATTTT

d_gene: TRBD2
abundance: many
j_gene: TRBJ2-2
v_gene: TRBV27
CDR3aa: CASSYVAGGPQNTGELFF
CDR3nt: TGTGCCAGCAGTTATGTGGCGGGGGGCCCCCAGAACACCGGGGAGCTGTTTTTT

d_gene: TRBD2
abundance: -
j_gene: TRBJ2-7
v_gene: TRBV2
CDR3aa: CASSGLAETFEQYF
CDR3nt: TGTGCCAGCAGTGGACTAGCGGAGACGTTCGAGCAGTACTTC

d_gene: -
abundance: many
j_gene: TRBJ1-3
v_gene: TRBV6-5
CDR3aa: CASRGLGGNTIYF
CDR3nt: TGTGCCAGCAGGGGGTTGGGTGGAAACACCATATATTTT

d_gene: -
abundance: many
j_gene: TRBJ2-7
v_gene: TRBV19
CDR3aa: CASSIMGDFYEQYF
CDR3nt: TGTGCCAGTAGTATAATGGGGGATTTCTACGAGCAGTACTTC

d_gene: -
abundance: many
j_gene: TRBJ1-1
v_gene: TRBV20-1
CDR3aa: CSARDREPEAFF
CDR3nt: TGCAGTGCTAGAGACCGGGAGCCTGAAGCTTTCTTT

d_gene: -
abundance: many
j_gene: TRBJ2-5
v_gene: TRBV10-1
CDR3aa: CASSDSGLKETQYF
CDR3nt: TGCGCCAGCAGTGATTCGGGGCTTAAAGAGACCCAGTACTTC

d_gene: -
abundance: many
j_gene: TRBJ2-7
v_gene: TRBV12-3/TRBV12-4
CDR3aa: CASSLGAVREQYF
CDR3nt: TGTGCCAGCAGTTTAGGGGCCGTCAGAGAGCAGTACTTC

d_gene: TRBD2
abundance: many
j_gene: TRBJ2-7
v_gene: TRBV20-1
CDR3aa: CSAASGGRAHEQYF
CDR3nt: TGCAGCGCAGCCTCGGGGGGGAGGGCCCACGAGCAGTACTTC

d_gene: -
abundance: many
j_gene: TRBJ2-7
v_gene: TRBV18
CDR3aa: CASSPTRSYEQYF
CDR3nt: TGTGCCAGCTCACCCACCCGCTCCTACGAGCAGTACTTC

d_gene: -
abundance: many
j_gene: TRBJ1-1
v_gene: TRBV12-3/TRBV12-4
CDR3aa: CASTRLGIGALNTEAFF
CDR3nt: TGTGCCAGCACCCGCTTGGGAATAGGGGCCTTGAACACTGAAGCTTTCTTT

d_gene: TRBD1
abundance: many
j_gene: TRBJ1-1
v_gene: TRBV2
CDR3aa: CASSRDRGTNTEAFF
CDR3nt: TGTGCCAGCTCCCGGGACAGGGGGACGAACACTGAAGCTTTCTTT

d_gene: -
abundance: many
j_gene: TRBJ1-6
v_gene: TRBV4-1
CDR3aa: CASSQFYPGSPPGPSPLHF
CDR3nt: TGCGCCAGCAGCCAATTCTACCCCGGGAGTCCACCCGGTCCTTCACCCCTCCACTTT

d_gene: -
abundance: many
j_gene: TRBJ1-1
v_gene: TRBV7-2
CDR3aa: CASSLEVGNTEAFF
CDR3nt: TGTGCCAGCAGCTTAGAGGTAGGGAACACTGAAGCTTTCTTT

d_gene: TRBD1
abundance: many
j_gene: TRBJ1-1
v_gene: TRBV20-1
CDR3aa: CSASDRVSEAFF
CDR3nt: TGCAGTGCATCTGACAGGGTCTCTGAAGCTTTCTTT

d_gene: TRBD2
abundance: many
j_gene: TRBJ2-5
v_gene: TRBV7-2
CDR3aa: CASTQIRASGRGVVETQYF
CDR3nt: TGTGCCAGCACCCAAATTAGGGCTAGCGGGAGAGGTGTCGTGGAGACCCAGTACTTC

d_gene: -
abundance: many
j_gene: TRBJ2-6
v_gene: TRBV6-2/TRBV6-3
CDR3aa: CASSYPGQGGPPGANVLTF
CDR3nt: TGTGCCAGCAGTTACCCGGGCCAGGGGGGACCCCCGGGGGCCAACGTCCTGACTTTC

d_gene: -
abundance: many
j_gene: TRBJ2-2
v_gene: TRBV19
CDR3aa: CASSMGQRRGGELFF
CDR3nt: TGTGCCAGTAGTATGGGGCAGCGACGGGGCGGGGAGCTGTTTTTT

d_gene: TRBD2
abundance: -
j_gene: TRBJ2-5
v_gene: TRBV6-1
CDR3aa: CASSQLAGGRETQYF
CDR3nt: TGTGCCAGCAGTCAACTAGCGGGAGGGCGGGAGACCCAGTACTTC

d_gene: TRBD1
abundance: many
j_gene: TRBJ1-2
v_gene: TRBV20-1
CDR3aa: CSARPDRNYGYTF
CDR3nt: TGCAGTGCTAGACCGGACAGGAACTATGGCTACACCTTC

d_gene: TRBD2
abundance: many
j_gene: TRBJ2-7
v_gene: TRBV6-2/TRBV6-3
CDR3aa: CASSSGLAGGPGAEQYF
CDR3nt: TGTGCCAGCAGTTCCGGACTAGCGGGAGGGCCAGGGGCCGAGCAGTACTTC

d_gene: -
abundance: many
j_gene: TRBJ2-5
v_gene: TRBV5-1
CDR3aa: CASSLAASGPRETQYF
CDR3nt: TGCGCCAGCAGCTTGGCCGCGAGCGGGCCTAGGGAGACCCAGTACTTC

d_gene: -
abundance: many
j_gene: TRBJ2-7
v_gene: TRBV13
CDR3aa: CASSFFRAYEQYF
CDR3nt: TGTGCCAGCAGCTTCTTCCGAGCCTACGAGCAGTACTTC

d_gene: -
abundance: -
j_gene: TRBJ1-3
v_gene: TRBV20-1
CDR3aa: CSADSNSGNTIYF
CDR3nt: TGCAGTGCTGACAGTAACTCTGGAAACACCATATATTTT

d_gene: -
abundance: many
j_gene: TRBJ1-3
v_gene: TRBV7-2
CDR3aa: CASRSGFSGNTIYF
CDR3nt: TGTGCCAGCAGGTCGGGGTTCTCTGGAAACACCATATATTTT

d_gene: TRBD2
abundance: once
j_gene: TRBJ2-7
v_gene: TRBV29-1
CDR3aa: CSIANGRAYEQYF
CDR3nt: TGCAGCATTGCGAACGGGAGGGCCTACGAGCAGTACTTC

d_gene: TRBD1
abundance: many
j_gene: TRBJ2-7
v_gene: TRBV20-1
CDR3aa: CSAKLTGGYEQYF
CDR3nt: TGCAGTGCCAAATTAACAGGGGGCTACGAGCAGTACTTC

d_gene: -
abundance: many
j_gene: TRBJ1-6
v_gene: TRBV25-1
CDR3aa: CASIRSSYNSPLHF
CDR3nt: TGTGCCAGCATACGGAGCTCCTATAATTCACCCCTCCACTTT

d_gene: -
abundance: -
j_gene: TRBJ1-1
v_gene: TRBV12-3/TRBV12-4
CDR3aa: CASRTQGHSVAFF
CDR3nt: TGTGCCAGCAGAACTCAGGGACACTCGGTAGCTTTCTTT

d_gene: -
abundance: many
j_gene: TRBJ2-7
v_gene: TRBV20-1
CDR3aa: CSPEASGSERRGEQYF
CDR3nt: TGCAGTCCTGAAGCGTCGGGGTCGGAACGCCGGGGAGAGCAGTACTTC

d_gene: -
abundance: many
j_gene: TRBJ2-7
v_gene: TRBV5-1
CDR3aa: CASSLASGPPNYEQYF
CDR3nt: TGCGCCAGCAGCCTCGCCTCAGGGCCCCCTAACTACGAGCAGTACTTC

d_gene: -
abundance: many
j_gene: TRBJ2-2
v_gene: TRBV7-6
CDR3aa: CASSLDWVSSGELFF
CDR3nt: TGTGCCAGCAGCTTAGATTGGGTCTCGTCCGGGGAGCTGTTTTTT

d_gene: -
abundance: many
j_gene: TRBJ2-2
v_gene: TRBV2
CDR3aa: CASSDGRSGELFF
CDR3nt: TGTGCCAGCAGTGACGGTCGGTCCGGGGAGCTGTTTTTT

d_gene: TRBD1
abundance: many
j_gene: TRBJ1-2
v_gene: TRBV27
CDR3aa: CASSPRTGRHGYTF
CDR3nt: TGTGCCAGCAGTCCTCGGACAGGGAGACATGGCTACACCTTC

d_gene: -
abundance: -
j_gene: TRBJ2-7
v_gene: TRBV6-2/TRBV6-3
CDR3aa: CASSSGGKEEQYF
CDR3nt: TGCGCCAGCAGCTCTGGCGGGAAGGAGGAGCAGTACTTC

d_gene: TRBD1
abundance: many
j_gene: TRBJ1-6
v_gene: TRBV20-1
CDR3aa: CGGQGDSPLHF
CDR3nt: TGCGGGGGACAGGGTGATTCACCCCTCCACTTT

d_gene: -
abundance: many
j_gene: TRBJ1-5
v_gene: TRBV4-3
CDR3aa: CASSQRSDQPQHF
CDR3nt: TGCGCCAGCAGCCAAAGGTCAGACCAGCCCCAGCATTTT

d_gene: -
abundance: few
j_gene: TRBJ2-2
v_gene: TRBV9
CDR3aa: CASSVVQTNTGELFF
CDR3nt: TGTGCCAGCAGCGTAGTGCAGACGAACACCGGGGAGCTGTTTTTT

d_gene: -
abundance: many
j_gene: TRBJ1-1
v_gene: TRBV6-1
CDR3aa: CASSELFGLGAEAFF
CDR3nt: TGTGCCAGCAGTGAATTGTTTGGCCTAGGAGCTGAAGCTTTCTTT

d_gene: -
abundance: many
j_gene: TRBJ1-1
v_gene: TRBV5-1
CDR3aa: CASSPIRRSHGDTEAFF
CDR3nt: TGCGCCAGCAGCCCAATTCGACGCTCACACGGGGACACTGAAGCTTTCTTT

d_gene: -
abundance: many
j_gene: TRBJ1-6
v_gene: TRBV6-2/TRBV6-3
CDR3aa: CASSPGQRSSYNSPLHF
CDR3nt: TGTGCCAGCAGTCCGGGACAACGCAGCTCCTATAATTCACCCCTCCACTTT

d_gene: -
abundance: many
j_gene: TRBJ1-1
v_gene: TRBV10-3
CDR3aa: CAIRDRQGEGNTEAFF
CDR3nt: TGTGCCATCAGGGACCGTCAAGGGGAGGGGAACACTGAAGCTTTCTTT

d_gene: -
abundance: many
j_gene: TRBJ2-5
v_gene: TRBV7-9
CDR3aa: CASSALIVGGFQYF
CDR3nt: TGTGCCAGCAGCGCTTTGATTGTAGGAGGATTCCAGTACTTC